The 32 T cell receptor beta chains in this list originate from one sample, sequenced in a study of T-cell memory formation after mild COVID-19 (dated by TCRdb to the early 2020s). The library was prepared using 5' RACE. The sample was run on an Illumina NovaSeq 6000. TCRdb reran the public reads through fastp at Q25 and MiXCR, keeping productive beta chains. Each CDR3 protein gets just one entry, which takes the most common genes and DNA from the rows behind it. The sample table records about 410,000 distinct CDR3 sequences; roughly 18% of these occur just once. In total, the top ten clones hold 20% to 25% of the sample. Sequenced sample: PBMCs or a T cell subset sorted from them (not recorded which). These receptors came from a man in his late teens or twenties who had mild COVID-19 (a few samples of this study predate the infection). The sample titles of this study are shuffled in the database, so cell type and time point are left out; the donor was told from shared clones.

This clonotype turned up a few times. CDR3 residues: CASSYSRGFEAFF. In DNA, the CDR3 is TGTGCCAGCAGTTACTCTCGGGGGTTTGAAGCTTTCTTT. The chain couples TRBV6-5 to TRBJ1-1; tentatively, D is TRBD1 (5 bases). The germline gives CDR1 MNHEY, CDR2 SVGAGI. The CDR3 totals 13 residues. V gave up 0 bases and J gave up 7 bases, with 9 bases separating them.

This clonotype has at least ten counts. The chain employs TRBV7-3 and TRBJ2-2; weak D call: TRBD2 (6 bases). The CDR3 runs to 15 residues. CDR1 and CDR2 (germline): SGHTA, FQGTGA. Trimming stripped 3 bases from V and 7 bases from J, with 15 bases between. The CDR3 reads CASSLAGPQGGELFF. For the CDR3, the DNA is TGTGCCAGCAGCTTGGCGGGACCCCAGGGCGGGGAGCTGTTTTTT.

V is TRBV28 and J is TRBJ2-7; possibly TRBD1 for D (6 bases). V shed 6 bases and J shed 6 bases, with 12 bases lying between them. Germline V gene lookup returns CDR1 MDHEN and CDR2 SYDVKM. CDR3 length: 12 amino acids. CDR3 DNA: TGTGCCAGCAGCATACAGGGAACCGAGCAGTACGTC. Translating gives CASSIQGTEQYV.

This clonotype was found many times. The gene calls are TRBV3-1 and TRBJ2-7; a possible D gene is TRBD2 (7 bases). The germline V and J ends were trimmed by 6 bases and 2 bases, with 14 bases remaining between them. The CDR3 spans 14 residues. Germline CDR1 LGHDT, CDR2 YNNKEL (reference sequence). The CDR3 here is CASRGGGPTYEQYF. The CDR3 bases are TGTGCCAGCAGAGGCGGGGGCCCTACCTACGAGCAGTACTTC.

This rearrangement joins TRBV3-1 to TRBJ2-1; 9 bases fit TRBD2. Germline lookup yields CDR1 LGHDT and CDR2 YNNKEL (reference sequence). CDR3 length: 17 residues. V lost 1 base, J lost 2 bases, and 6 bases stayed unmatched. Here the CDR3 reads CASSQAIAGAPYNEQFF. The DNA for the CDR3 is TGTGCCAGCAGCCAAGCGATAGCGGGGGCCCCCTACAATGAGCAGTTCTTC.

This clonotype was seen a few times. This chain uses TRBV4-1 with TRBJ2-5; 9 bases map to TRBD1. Trimming at V came to 4 bases and at J to 6 bases, leaving 9 bases not matched to a gene. There are 15 residues in the CDR3. Germline lookup yields CDR1 MGHRA and CDR2 YSYEKL. The CDR3 reads CASSRQQGAAKTQYF. CDR3 DNA sequence: TGCGCCAGCAGCCGACAACAGGGGGCGGCAAAGACCCAGTACTTC.

This clonotype turned up a few times. The chain joins TRBV9 to TRBJ2-7; possible D gene TRBD1, 5 bases. Germline CDR1 SGDLS, CDR2 YYNGEE. V was clipped by 0 bases and J by 5 bases, with 9 bases between them. The CDR3 contains 13 residues. This CDR3 reads CASSVAQGHEQYF. DNA for the CDR3: TGTGCCAGCAGCGTAGCCCAGGGTCACGAGCAGTACTTC.

This clonotype was seen more than once but under ten times. The chain combines TRBV9 with TRBJ1-2; D remains unclear. The CDR3 contains 14 residues. V was shortened by 3 bases and J by 6 bases, with 15 bases between the two germline ends. Germline CDR1 and CDR2: SGDLS and YYNGEE. In nucleotides, the CDR3 is TGTGCCAGCAGCGCAAGGACCCAAAAGGATGGCTACACCTTC. The encoded protein is CASSARTQKDGYTF.

The genes are TRBV5-4 and TRBJ2-7, with TRBD2 matching over 7 bases. In germline, CDR1 is SGHNT, CDR2 YYREEE (reference sequence). The V gene end was trimmed by 2 bases and the J gene end by 0 bases; junction bases not matched to a gene: 5. The CDR3 is 15 residues long. The CDR3 DNA follows: TGTGCCAGCAGCTTTGAGCGGGGAAGCTCCTACGAGCAGTACTTC. Its protein product is CASSFERGSSYEQYF.

This clonotype was seen once. The gene calls are TRBV6-2 or TRBV6-3 and TRBJ2-3; TRBD1 matches at 8 bases. The CDR3 contains 14 residues. In germline, CDR1 is MNHEY, CDR2 SVGEGT. V was pared by 8 bases and J by 0 bases, with 4 bases of the junction left unmatched. The CDR3 protein is CASGRDRSTDTQYF. CDR3 sequence (DNA): TGTGCCAGCGGGCGGGACAGGAGCACAGATACGCAGTATTTT.

The chain uses TRBV7-9 and TRBJ1-1, with D hard to call. The CDR3 contains 14 residues. Trimming shortened V by 2 bases and J by 1 base, and 8 bases separated the two germline ends. In germline, CDR1 is SEHNR, CDR2 FQNEAQ (reference sequence). The CDR3 DNA reads TGTGCCAGCAGCTTACAGTCAGGGAACACTGAAGCTTTCTTT. This sequence encodes CASSLQSGNTEAFF.

This clonotype was counted many times. J is TRBJ2-5 and V is TRBV7-3, with D hard to call. V was shortened by 5 bases and J by 4 bases, with 11 bases between the two germline ends. The CDR3 length is 13 residues. CDR1 is SGHTA, CDR2 FQGTGA, per germline. Here the CDR3 DNA reads TGTGCCAGCAGCCCAGACGCTGGAGAGACCCAGTACTTC. This gives the protein CASSPDAGETQYF.

J is TRBJ2-2 and V is TRBV10-3; a weak D match, TRBD1 (6 bases). Germline loops: CDR1 ENHRY, CDR2 SYGVKD. V dropped 0 bases and J dropped 4 bases, with 15 bases sitting between them. The CDR3 is made up of 17 amino acids. In DNA, the CDR3 is TGTGCCATCAGTGAGTCTCTGGGACAACGAATCACCGGGGAGCTGTTTTTT. Its protein product is CAISESLGQRITGELFF.

This clonotype occurred a few times. The gene calls are TRBV29-1 and TRBJ1-5; D is uncertain. Germline V lookup: CDR1 SQVTM, CDR2 ANQGSEA. The CDR3 is 14 residues long. V shed 4 bases and J shed 2 bases, with 12 bases lying between them. The CDR3 coding sequence is TGCAGCGTTGTAGCGGATTCAGGCAATCAGCCCCAGCATTTT. Translating gives CSVVADSGNQPQHF.

The J gene is TRBJ1-1, the V gene TRBV28; D uncertain. V shed 5 bases and J shed 1 base, with 17 bases lying between them. In germline, CDR1 is MDHEN, CDR2 SYDVKM. The CDR3 consists of 16 residues. The CDR3: CASSPREDGKNTEAFF. CDR3 DNA: TGTGCCAGCAGTCCCCGCGAGGACGGAAAGAACACTGAAGCTTTCTTT.

In this sample, this clonotype turned up a few times. This chain links TRBV5-1 with TRBJ1-2, with D possibly TRBD1 on 6 matching bases. CDR1 SGHRS and CDR2 YFSETQ come from the germline V gene. Trimming stripped 0 bases from V and 10 bases from J, with 13 bases between. The length of the CDR3 is 13 residues. This chain's CDR3 is CASSLDRVTTYTF. In DNA, the CDR3 is TGCGCCAGCAGCTTGGACAGGGTCACCACCTACACCTTC.

This clonotype was observed a handful of times. V is TRBV6-5 and J is TRBJ1-4, with 9 bases lining up with TRBD1. V dropped 5 bases and J dropped 5; count of bases not matched to a gene: 3. The CDR3 runs 14 residues. Looked up from germline, CDR1 is MNHEY and CDR2 is SVGAGI. The CDR3 here is CASSRQGVNEKLFF. CDR3 in DNA: TGTGCCAGCAGTCGACAGGGGGTAAATGAAAAACTGTTTTTT.

The V and J genes are TRBV24-1 and TRBJ2-2; 8 positions agree with TRBD1. CDR1 and CDR2 from the germline V gene are KGHDR and SFDVKD. The V gene end was trimmed by 5 bases and the J gene end by 7 bases; junction bases not matched to a gene: 8. This CDR3 has 15 amino acids. The CDR3 loop is CATSGGQGDGGELFF. In DNA form, the CDR3 reads TGTGCCACCAGTGGCGGACAGGGCGACGGCGGGGAGCTGTTTTTT.

This clonotype appeared a few times. The J gene is TRBJ2-1, the V gene TRBV7-9, with 16 bases that match TRBD2. J lost 8 bases, V lost 3 bases, and 7 bases had no gene match. Per the germline V gene, CDR1 is SEHNR and CDR2 is FQNEAQ (reference sequence). The CDR3 covers 17 residues. The CDR3 coding sequence is TGTGCCAGCAGCTTGGGAGCCGGGACTAGCGGGGGGGATGAGCAGTTCTTC. Translation: CASSLGAGTSGGDEQFF.

This clonotype showed up just a few times. This chain joins TRBV9 and TRBJ1-2; D not certain. Germline lookup yields CDR1 SGDLS and CDR2 YYNGEE. There are 12 residues in the CDR3. The germline V and J ends were trimmed by 0 bases and 8 bases, with 8 bases remaining between them. CDR3 protein: CASSVAGLGYTF. The CDR3 DNA is TGTGCCAGCAGCGTAGCCGGGTTGGGCTACACCTTC.

Here the CDR3 DNA reads TGTGCCAGCAGAGTAACAGGGCCTGGAAACACCATATATTTT. It yields the protein CASRVTGPGNTIYF. V gene TRBV7-9 combines with J gene TRBJ1-3, with D possibly being TRBD1 (6 bases). Germline CDR1 and CDR2: SEHNR and FQNEAQ (reference sequence). The CDR3 has 14 residues. The V and J ends lost 6 bases and 2 bases respectively, with 11 bases between them.

This clonotype was counted at least ten times. The chain is built from TRBV30 and TRBJ2-7; possibly TRBD1 for D (5 bases). Trimming cost V 0 bases and J 6 bases, with 18 bases left between them. The CDR3 consists of 15 residues. Germline values: CDR1 GTSNPN, CDR2 SVGIG (reference sequence). Here the CDR3 reads CAWSVGATALAEQYF. CDR3 bases: TGTGCCTGGAGTGTAGGGGCGACGGCCCTGGCCGAGCAGTACTTC.

This chain links TRBV15 with TRBJ1-1; unclear D gene. This CDR3 region has 15 residues. V lost 0 bases, J lost 0 bases, and 8 bases lay in between. Germline CDR1 LNHNV, CDR2 YYDKDF (reference sequence). CDR3 loop: CATSRDRPMNTEAFF. In DNA form, the CDR3 reads TGTGCCACCAGCAGAGATCGTCCCATGAACACTGAAGCTTTCTTT.

This clonotype was detected many times. This chain connects TRBV4-2 to TRBJ2-3; tentative D call: TRBD2 (5 bases). V was cut by 0 bases and J by 1 base, with 11 bases left in between. Germline V gene sequence: CDR1 LGHNA, CDR2 YNFKEQ. The CDR3 has 16 residues. The CDR3 loop is CASSQDLYGGTDTQYF. The CDR3 nucleotides are TGTGCCAGCAGCCAAGATCTATACGGGGGCACAGATACGCAGTATTTT.

In this sample, this clonotype turned up a few times. V gene TRBV4-2 combines with J gene TRBJ2-6, with 9 bases lining up with TRBD1. Germline assignment: CDR1 LGHNA and CDR2 YNFKEQ. J lost 2 bases, V lost 3 bases, and 8 bases had no gene match. This CDR3 region has 18 residues. The CDR3 bases are TGTGCCAGCAGCCAGGCGGGGACAGGGTATGCTGGGGCCAACGTCCTGACTTTC. This translates into CASSQAGTGYAGANVLTF.

The CDR3 is CASSLRLGWINSPLHF. Here the CDR3 DNA reads TGTGCCAGCAGCCTTCGATTGGGGTGGATTAATTCACCCCTCCACTTT. The chain uses TRBV7-9 and TRBJ1-6; D gene unclear. The length of the CDR3 is 16 residues. CDR1 and CDR2 (germline): SEHNR, FQNEAQ (reference sequence). V shed 5 bases and J shed 6 bases, with 17 bases lying between them.

The rearrangement uses TRBV7-2 and TRBJ2-7, with 9 bases identical to TRBD1. The V segment lost 1 base and the J segment 7 bases; nucleotides outside the gene matches: 2. Germline values: CDR1 SGHTA, CDR2 FQGNSA. The CDR3 sequence is 13 residues long. CDR3 sequence (DNA): TGTGCCAGCAGCTTAGATGGGACAGGGGAGCAGTACTTC. Translating it yields CASSLDGTGEQYF.

In its sample, this clonotype was seen a few times. The rearrangement uses TRBV29-1 and TRBJ2-3, with D perhaps TRBD2 (6 bases). Trimming shortened V by 6 bases and J by 4 bases, and 14 bases separated the two germline ends. This CDR3 has 13 amino acids. Germline CDR1 reads SQVTM; CDR2 reads ANQGSEA. The CDR3 here is CSVTVRLADTQYF. In nucleotides, the CDR3 is TGCAGCGTGACGGTTAGACTAGCAGATACGCAGTATTTT.

This sequence joins TRBV9 and TRBJ2-1; D is perhaps TRBD1 (6 bases). The germline V gene encodes CDR1 SGDLS and CDR2 YYNGEE. This CDR3 region has 17 residues. Trimming removed 4 bases at V and 4 bases at J, with 21 bases between. This chain's CDR3 is CASSPRGAGDFYNEQFF. CDR3 sequence (DNA): TGTGCCAGCAGCCCCCGAGGGGCAGGGGATTTTTACAATGAGCAGTTCTTC.

CDR3 coding DNA: TGTGCCAGCAGTTTGCCTCCCCACACCGGGGAGCTGTTTTTT. Translation: CASSLPPHTGELFF. The chain joins TRBV28 to TRBJ2-2; D gene unclear. V was cut by 3 bases and J by 3 bases, with 8 bases left in between. The germline CDR1 and CDR2 sequences are MDHEN and SYDVKM. The CDR3 covers 14 residues.

The J gene is TRBJ2-7, the V gene TRBV18; D unclear. This CDR3 has 14 amino acids. Trimming took 5 bases from V and 0 from J, leaving 11 bases between them. From germline, CDR1 is KGHSH and CDR2 LQKENI. DNA for the CDR3: TGTGCCAGCTCAGCCAACTCAGGCTCCTACGAGCAGTACGTC. Protein sequence: CASSANSGSYEQYV.

This clonotype occurred a few times. The rearrangement uses TRBV5-6 and TRBJ1-3; TRBD1 is a possible D gene (5 bases). Trimming took 0 bases from V and 1 from J, leaving 11 bases between them. Per the germline V gene, CDR1 is SGHDT and CDR2 is YYEEEE. The CDR3 is 16 amino acids. The CDR3 spells CASSLGSGGSGNTIYF. CDR3 sequence (DNA): TGTGCCAGCAGCTTGGGTAGCGGGGGTTCTGGAAACACCATATATTTT.